One and the same sample provided the 15 T cell receptor beta chains below, sequenced in a study of blood T cell repertoires in COVID-19. Libraries were prepared by immunoSEQ multiplex PCR; TCRdb keeps only in-frame clonotypes and omits some of them. The repertoire includes about 32,000 clones, roughly 87% of them detected once, and 1% sits in the top ten. The sequenced sample was peripheral blood. The receptors were gathered from a man between 65 and 79 years old with active or convalescent COVID-19.

The genes are TRBV9 and TRBJ1-6, with D hard to call. The germline V gene has CDR1 SGDLS and CDR2 YYNGEE. The CDR3 runs to 15 residues. Trimming took 0 bases from V and 10 from J, leaving 14 bases between them. The CDR3 DNA sequence: TGTGCCAGCAGCGTAGGAGGTAAAGGAGTCTCACCCCTCCACTTT. Its protein is CASSVGGKGVSPLHF.

V usage is TRBV4-2 and J usage is TRBJ1-3; 7 bases match TRBD1. Germline V CDR1 and CDR2: LGHNA, YNFKEQ. The CDR3 is made up of 17 amino acids. V was pared by 1 base and J by 4 bases, with 10 bases of the junction left unmatched. The chain's CDR3 is CASSQGPLGQVGNTIYF. Here the CDR3 DNA reads TGTGCCAGCAGCCAAGGCCCCCTCGGACAGGTGGGAAACACCATATATTTT.

The chain employs TRBV7-3 and TRBJ2-3; TRBD1 aligns across 7 bases. CDR3 length: 14 amino acids. Germline lookup yields CDR1 SGHTA and CDR2 FQGTGA. J was trimmed by 4 bases and V by 4 bases; bases with no gene match: 5. CDR3 sequence (DNA): TGTGCCAGCAGCTATGACAGGGCGTCAGATACGCAGTATTTT. Encoded protein: CASSYDRASDTQYF.

A word on this clone: One end of the junction fails to match germline, which may point to a read error. This chain's CDR3 is CAGSPGVGSSYNEQFF. The CDR3 bases are TGTGCCGGCAGTCCAGGGGTGGGAAGCTCCTACAATGAGCAGTTCTTC. The chain employs TRBV7-6 and TRBJ2-1, with a weak D call TRBD1 (6 bases). The CDR3 has 16 residues. Germline V gives CDR1 SGHVS, CDR2 FNYEAQ. Full variable domain (remainder filled in from reference TRBV7-6 and TRBJ2-1): GAGVSQSPRYKVTKRGQDVALRCDPISGHVSLYWYRQALGQGPEFLTYFNYEAQQDKSGLPNDRFSAERPEGSISTLTIQRTEQRDSAMYRCAGSPGVGSSYNEQFFGPGTRLTVL.

The chain couples TRBV5-1 to TRBJ1-2; no definite D call. V was clipped by 0 bases and J by 4 bases, with 10 bases between them. Per the germline V gene, CDR1 is SGHRS and CDR2 is YFSETQ. The CDR3 contains 14 residues. The CDR3 sequence: CASSLGAPPYGYTF. The CDR3, as DNA: TGCGCCAGCAGCTTGGGAGCGCCCCCCTATGGCTACACCTTC.

About this clone itself: One junction end disagrees with the germline gene, perhaps due to a read error. The chain links TRBV5-1 to TRBJ2-2, with 12 nucleotides matching TRBD1. Germline V gives CDR1 SGHRS, CDR2 YFSETQ. The CDR3 runs to 19 residues. The CDR3 is CASSLGQGANYANTGELFF. CDR3 nucleotides: TGCGCCAGCAGTTTGGGACAGGGGGCGAATTACGCGAACACCGGGGAGCTGTTTTTT.

V is TRBV5-5 and J is TRBJ1-2, with D unclear. In germline, CDR1 is SGHKS, CDR2 YYEKEE (reference sequence). This CDR3 is 13 amino acids long. The germline V and J ends were trimmed by 0 bases and 2 bases, with 5 bases remaining between them. The CDR3 DNA follows: TGTGCCAGCAGCTTGGTTCCAAACTATGGCTACACCTTC. Residues: CASSLVPNYGYTF.

V is TRBV7-2 and J is TRBJ2-7; maybe TRBD1 (5 bases). The CDR3 sequence is 15 residues long. Per germline, CDR1 SGHTA and CDR2 FQGNSA. The V end was cut by 5 bases, the J end by 0 bases, with 14 bases between. This CDR3 is CASSPRRGHSYEQYF. For the CDR3, the DNA is TGTGCCAGCAGCCCCCGTAGGGGCCACTCCTACGAGCAGTACTTC.

This clone showed up just a few times. The chain uses TRBV6-5 and TRBJ1-2; 9 bases are shared with TRBD1. Per germline, CDR1 MNHEY and CDR2 SVGAGI. The CDR3 sequence is 14 residues long. The ends lost 8 bases at V and 7 bases at J; junction bases unmatched: 11. The CDR3 DNA is TGTGCCAGCGGCACGGGACAGGGAACGATTGGCTACACCTTC. Encoded protein: CASGTGQGTIGYTF.

CDR3: CASSQDGQGLKQYF. The CDR3 DNA is TGCGCCAGCAGCCAAGACGGACAGGGACTGAAGCAGTACTTC. The chain carries TRBV4-3 and TRBJ2-7, with TRBD1 matching over 8 bases. This CDR3 spans 14 amino acids. V shed 0 bases and J 8 bases; nucleotides not matched to a gene: 6. Germline-derived CDR1 and CDR2 are LGHNA and YSLEER.

The rearrangement uses TRBV19 and TRBJ2-6; 11 nucleotides agree with TRBD1. Losses at the gene ends were 8 bases for V and 0 bases for J; bases not matched to a gene: 3. Germline V lookup: CDR1 LNHDA, CDR2 SQIVND (reference sequence). The CDR3 extends over 16 amino acids. The CDR3 region is CASAGTGGSGANVLTF. CDR3 coding DNA: TGTGCCAGTGCCGGGACAGGGGGCTCTGGGGCCAACGTCCTGACTTTC.

The chain is built from TRBV5-4 and TRBJ2-5, with a weak D call TRBD2 (5 bases). V was clipped by 3 bases and J by 1 base, with 7 bases between them. The CDR3 loop spans 13 amino acids. Germline lookup yields CDR1 SGHNT and CDR2 YYREEE (reference sequence). The CDR3 DNA reads TGTGCCAGCAGCTCACGGGGCCAAGAGACCCAGTACTTC. It encodes CASSSRGQETQYF.

The table lists this clone with a few counts. The chain carries TRBV5-3 and TRBJ2-7; D perhaps matches TRBD1 (6 bases). TRBV5-3 is recorded as an ORF, its role being uncertain. The CDR3 has 12 amino acids. V was cut by 0 bases and J by 7 bases, with 8 bases left in between. The CDR3, as DNA: TGTGCCAGAAGCTTGGCAGGGGATGAGCAGTACTTC. It yields the protein CARSLAGDEQYF.

This clone was picked up one time. This chain connects TRBV9 to TRBJ1-3, with 7 bases identical to TRBD1. Germline V gene sequence: CDR1 SGDLS, CDR2 YYNGEE. The CDR3 is 16 residues long. After removal of 3 bases from V and 0 bases from J, the junction contained 6 bases not matched to a gene. The CDR3 region is CASSAGQVSSGNTIYF. The CDR3, as DNA: TGTGCCAGCAGCGCCGGACAGGTTAGCTCTGGAAACACCATATATTTT.

The V gene is TRBV9, the J gene TRBJ2-2, with 10 positions matching TRBD1. Germline V gene sequence: CDR1 SGDLS, CDR2 YYNGEE. This CDR3 spans 17 amino acids. The V and J ends lost 4 bases and 4 bases, in that order; junction bases with no gene match: 10. Here the CDR3 DNA reads TGTGCCAGCAGCCCCCAAACCGGGACAGGGGTCACCGGGGAGCTGTTTTTT. Translating gives CASSPQTGTGVTGELFF.